The sample holds many counts of the clone carrying this T cell receptor (beta chain). Its specificity is not known. This CDR3 spans 14 amino acids. V lost 4 bases, J lost 10 bases, and 16 bases lay in between. Germline CDR1 reads MGHDK; CDR2 reads SYGVNS. This record comes from a study of beta chain features in type 1 diabetes. The wider study: Age, gender and cell yields were alike across patients and healthy donors.

Every isolated RNA sample was fully reverse transcribed, so sequencing captured expressed TCRB transcripts. Clones were read by immunoSEQ multiplex PCR, and TCRdb kept only the in-frame ones, dropping some. The sample contains under 250,000 clones, around 14% of which appear only once. Whole-study results and caveats: Within each of all four CD4+ subsets, Type 1 diabetes patients had TCRB CDR3s that were moderately but significantly shorter. When VDJ junctions were examined, type 1 diabetes patients showed fewer insertions and more deletions.

The gene calls are TRBV25-1 and TRBJ1-4; no definite D call. Sequenced material: naive CD4+ T cells from blood. This receptor was identified in a woman in her thirties or forties in good health. In nucleotides, the CDR3 is TGTGCCAGCAGTGTTGGCCGGCCAACGGGAAAACTGTTTTTT. It codes for CASSVGRPTGKLFF. The variable domain in full, completed from reference TRBV25-1 and TRBJ1-4, reads EADIYQTPRYLVIGTGKKITLECSQTMGHDKMYWYQQDPGMELHLIHYSYGVNSTEKGDLSSESTVSRIRTEHFPLTLESARPSHTSQYLCASSVGRPTGKLFFGSGTQLSVL.